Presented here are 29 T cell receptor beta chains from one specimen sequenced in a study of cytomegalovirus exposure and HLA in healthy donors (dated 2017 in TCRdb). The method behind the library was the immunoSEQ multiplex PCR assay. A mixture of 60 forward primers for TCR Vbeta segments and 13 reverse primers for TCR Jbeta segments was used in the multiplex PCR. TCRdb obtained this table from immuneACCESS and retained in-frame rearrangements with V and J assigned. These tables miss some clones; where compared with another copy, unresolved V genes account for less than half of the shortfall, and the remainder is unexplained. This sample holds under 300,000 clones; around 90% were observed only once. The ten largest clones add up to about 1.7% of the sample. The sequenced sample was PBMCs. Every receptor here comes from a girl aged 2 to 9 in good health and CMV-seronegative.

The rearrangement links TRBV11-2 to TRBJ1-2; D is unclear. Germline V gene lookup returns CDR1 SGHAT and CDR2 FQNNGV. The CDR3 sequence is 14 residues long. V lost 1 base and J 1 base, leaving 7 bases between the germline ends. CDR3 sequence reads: CASSLGGNNYGYTF. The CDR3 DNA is TGTGCCAGCAGCTTAGGTGGCAATAACTATGGCTACACCTTC.

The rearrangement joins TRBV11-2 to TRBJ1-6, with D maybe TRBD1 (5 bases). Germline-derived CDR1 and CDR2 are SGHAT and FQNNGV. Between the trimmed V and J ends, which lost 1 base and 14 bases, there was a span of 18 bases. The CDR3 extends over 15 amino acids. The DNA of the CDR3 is TGTGCCAGCAGCTTAGGGAGGGGTCCCCCGCGCACCCTCCACTTT. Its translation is CASSLGRGPPRTLHF.

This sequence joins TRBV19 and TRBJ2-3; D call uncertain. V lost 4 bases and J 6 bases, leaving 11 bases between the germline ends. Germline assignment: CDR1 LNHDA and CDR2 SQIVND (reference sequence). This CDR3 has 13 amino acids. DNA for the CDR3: TGTGCCAGTAGTAGAGTTGTTGCGGATACGCAGTATTTT. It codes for CASSRVVADTQYF.

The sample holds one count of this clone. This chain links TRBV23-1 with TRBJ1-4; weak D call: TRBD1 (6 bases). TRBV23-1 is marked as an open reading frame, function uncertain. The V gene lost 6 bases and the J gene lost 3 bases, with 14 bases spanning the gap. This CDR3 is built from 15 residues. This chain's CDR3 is CASSLHRVSNEKLFF. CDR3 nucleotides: TGCGCCAGCAGCCTTCACAGGGTTTCTAATGAAAAACTGTTTTTT.

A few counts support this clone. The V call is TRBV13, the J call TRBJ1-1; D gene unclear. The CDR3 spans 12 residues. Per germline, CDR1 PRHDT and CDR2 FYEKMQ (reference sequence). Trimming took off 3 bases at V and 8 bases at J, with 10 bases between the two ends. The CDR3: CASSFREREAFF. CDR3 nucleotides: TGTGCCAGCAGCTTCCGCGAGCGCGAAGCTTTCTTT.

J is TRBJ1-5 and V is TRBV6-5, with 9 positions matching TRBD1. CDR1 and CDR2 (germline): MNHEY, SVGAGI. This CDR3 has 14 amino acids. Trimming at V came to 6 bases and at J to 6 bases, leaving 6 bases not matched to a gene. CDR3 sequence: CASRKGTGTQPQHF. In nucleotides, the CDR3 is TGTGCCAGCAGAAAAGGGACAGGGACTCAGCCCCAGCATTTT.

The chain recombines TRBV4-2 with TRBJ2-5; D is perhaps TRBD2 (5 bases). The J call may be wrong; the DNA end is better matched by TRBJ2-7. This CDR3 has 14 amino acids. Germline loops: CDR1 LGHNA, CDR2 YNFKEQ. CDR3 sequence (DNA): TGTGCCAGCAGCCCCACCGGGGTTGCCTACGAGCAGTACTTC. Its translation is CASSPTGVAYEQYF.

The CDR3 DNA sequence: TGTGCCAGCAAAAAACGAGGCACCAAGGTCCCCCAAGAGACCCAGTACTTC. This encodes CASKKRGTKVPQETQYF. The chain combines TRBV2 with TRBJ2-5; D is ambiguous. Germline V lookup: CDR1 SNHLY, CDR2 FYNNEI. The CDR3 is made up of 17 amino acids. Trimming took off 7 bases at V and 1 base at J, with 22 bases between the two ends.

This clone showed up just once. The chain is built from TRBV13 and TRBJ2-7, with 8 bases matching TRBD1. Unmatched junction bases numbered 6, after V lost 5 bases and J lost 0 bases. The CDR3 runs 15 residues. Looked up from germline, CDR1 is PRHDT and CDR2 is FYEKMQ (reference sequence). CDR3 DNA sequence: TGTGCCAGCAGCCTTGGACAGGGAGGCTCCTACGAGCAGTACTTC. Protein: CASSLGQGGSYEQYF.

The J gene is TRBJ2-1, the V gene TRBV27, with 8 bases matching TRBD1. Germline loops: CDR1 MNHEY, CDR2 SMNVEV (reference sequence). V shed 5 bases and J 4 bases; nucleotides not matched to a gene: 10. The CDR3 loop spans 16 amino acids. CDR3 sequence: CASSTQTGVGYNEQFF. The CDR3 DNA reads TGTGCCAGCAGTACCCAGACAGGGGTAGGGTACAATGAGCAGTTCTTC.

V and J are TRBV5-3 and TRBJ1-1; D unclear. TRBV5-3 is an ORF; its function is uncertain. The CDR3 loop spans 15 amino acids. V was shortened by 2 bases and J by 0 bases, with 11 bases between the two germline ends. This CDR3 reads CARSLNRAMNTEAFF. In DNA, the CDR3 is TGTGCCAGAAGCTTAAACAGAGCCATGAACACTGAAGCTTTCTTT.

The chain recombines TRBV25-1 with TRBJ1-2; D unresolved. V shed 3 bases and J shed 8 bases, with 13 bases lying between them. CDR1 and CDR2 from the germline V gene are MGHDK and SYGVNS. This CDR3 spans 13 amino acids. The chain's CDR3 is CASSEREEKGYTF. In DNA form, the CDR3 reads TGTGCCAGCAGTGAGAGGGAGGAGAAAGGCTACACCTTC.

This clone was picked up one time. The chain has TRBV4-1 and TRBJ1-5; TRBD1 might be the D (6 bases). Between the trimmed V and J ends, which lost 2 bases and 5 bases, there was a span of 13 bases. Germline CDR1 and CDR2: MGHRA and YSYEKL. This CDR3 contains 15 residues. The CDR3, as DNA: TGCGCCAGCAGCCAAACAGGGAACATGGATCAGCCCCAGCATTTT. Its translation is CASSQTGNMDQPQHF.

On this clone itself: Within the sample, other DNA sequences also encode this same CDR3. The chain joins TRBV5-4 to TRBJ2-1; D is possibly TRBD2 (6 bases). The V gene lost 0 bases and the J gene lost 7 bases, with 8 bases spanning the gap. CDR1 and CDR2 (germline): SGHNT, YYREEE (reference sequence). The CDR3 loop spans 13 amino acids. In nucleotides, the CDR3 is TGTGCCAGCAGCTTGGTAGGAGGGAATGAGCAGTTCTTC. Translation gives CASSLVGGNEQFF.

The CDR3 nucleotides are TGTGCCAGCAGCCTACAGGGATTCTACGAGCAGTACTTC. Translation: CASSLQGFYEQYF. This chain joins TRBV5-6 and TRBJ2-7; a weak D match, TRBD1 (6 bases). The V gene's germline CDR1 is SGHDT and CDR2 YYEEEE. V lost 4 bases and J lost 3, with 11 bases in between. This CDR3 is built from 13 residues.

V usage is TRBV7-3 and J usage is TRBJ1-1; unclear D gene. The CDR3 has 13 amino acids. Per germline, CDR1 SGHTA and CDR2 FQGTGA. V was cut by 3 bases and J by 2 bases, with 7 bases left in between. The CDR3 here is CASSFRPNTEAFF. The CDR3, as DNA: TGTGCCAGCAGCTTCCGTCCTAACACTGAAGCTTTCTTT.

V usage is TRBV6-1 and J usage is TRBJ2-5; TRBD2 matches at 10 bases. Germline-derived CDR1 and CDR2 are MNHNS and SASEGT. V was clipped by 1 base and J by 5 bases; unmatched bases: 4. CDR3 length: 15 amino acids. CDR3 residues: CASSEGPSGGETQYF. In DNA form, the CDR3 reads TGTGCCAGCAGTGAAGGGCCTAGCGGGGGTGAGACCCAGTACTTC.

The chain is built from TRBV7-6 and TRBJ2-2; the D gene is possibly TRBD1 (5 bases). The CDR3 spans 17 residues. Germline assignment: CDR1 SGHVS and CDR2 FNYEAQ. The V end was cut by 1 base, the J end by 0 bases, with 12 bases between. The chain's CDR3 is CASSLESEGANTGELFF. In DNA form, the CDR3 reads TGTGCCAGCAGCTTAGAATCCGAAGGGGCGAACACCGGGGAGCTGTTTTTT.

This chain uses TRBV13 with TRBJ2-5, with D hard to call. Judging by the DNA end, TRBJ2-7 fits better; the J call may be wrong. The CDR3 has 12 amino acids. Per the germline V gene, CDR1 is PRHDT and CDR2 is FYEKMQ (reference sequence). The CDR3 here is CASSSMAAEQYF. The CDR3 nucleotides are TGTGCCAGCAGTTCAATGGCGGCCGAGCAGTACTTC.

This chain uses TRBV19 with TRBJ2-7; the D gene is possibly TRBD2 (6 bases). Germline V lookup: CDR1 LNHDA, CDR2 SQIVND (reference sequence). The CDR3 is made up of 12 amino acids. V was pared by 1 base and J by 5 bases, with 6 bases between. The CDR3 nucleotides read TGTGCCAGTAGTATAGCGGGAGACGAGCAGTACTTC. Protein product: CASSIAGDEQYF.

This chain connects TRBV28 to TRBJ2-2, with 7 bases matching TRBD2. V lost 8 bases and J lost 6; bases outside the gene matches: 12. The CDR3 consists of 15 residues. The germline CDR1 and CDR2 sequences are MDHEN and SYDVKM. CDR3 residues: CASRPGGSEAGELFF. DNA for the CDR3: TGTGCCAGCCGCCCGGGGGGATCAGAAGCCGGGGAGCTGTTTTTT.

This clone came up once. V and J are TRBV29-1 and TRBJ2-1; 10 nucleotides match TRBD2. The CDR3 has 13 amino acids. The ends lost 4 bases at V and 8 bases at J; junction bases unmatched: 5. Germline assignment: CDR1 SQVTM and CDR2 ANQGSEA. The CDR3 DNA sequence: TGCAGCGTTGTACTAGCGGGGATCGATGAGCAGTTCTTC. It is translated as CSVVLAGIDEQFF.

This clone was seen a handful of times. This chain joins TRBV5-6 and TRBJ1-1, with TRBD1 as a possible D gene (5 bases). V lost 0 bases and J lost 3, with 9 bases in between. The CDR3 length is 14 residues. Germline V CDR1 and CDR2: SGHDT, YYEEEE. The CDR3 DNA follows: TGTGCCAGCAGCTTGGAGACAGCCGACACTGAAGCTTTCTTT. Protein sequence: CASSLETADTEAFF.

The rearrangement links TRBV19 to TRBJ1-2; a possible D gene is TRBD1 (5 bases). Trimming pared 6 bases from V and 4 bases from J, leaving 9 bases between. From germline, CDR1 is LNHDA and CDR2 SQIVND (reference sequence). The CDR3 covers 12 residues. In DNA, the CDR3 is TGTGCCAGTAGGGGGGAGGTCTATGGCTACACCTTC. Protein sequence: CASRGEVYGYTF.

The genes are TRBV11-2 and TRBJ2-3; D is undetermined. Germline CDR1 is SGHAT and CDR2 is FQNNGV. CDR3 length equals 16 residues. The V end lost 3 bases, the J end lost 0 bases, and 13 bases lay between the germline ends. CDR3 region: CASSLVSASSTDTQYF. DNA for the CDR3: TGTGCCAGCAGCTTGGTCAGCGCCTCTAGCACAGATACGCAGTATTTT.

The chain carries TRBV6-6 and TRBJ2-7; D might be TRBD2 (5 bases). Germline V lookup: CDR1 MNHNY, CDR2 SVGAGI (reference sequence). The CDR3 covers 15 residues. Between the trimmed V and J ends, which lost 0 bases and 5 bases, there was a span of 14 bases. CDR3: CASSYSIMGRDEQYF. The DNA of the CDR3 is TGTGCCAGCAGTTACTCGATAATGGGGAGAGACGAGCAGTACTTC.

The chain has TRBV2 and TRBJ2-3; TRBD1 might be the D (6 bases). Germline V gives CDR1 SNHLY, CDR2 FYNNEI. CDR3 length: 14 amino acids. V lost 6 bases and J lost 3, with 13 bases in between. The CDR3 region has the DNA TGTGCCAGCAGCCGCGGACAGACTACAGATACGCAGTATTTT. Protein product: CASSRGQTTDTQYF. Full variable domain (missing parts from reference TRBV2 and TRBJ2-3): EPEVTQTPSHQVTQMGQEVILRCVPISNHLYFYWYRQILGQKVEFLVSFYNNEISEKSEIFDDQFSVERPDGSNFTLKIRSTKLEDSAMYFCASSRGQTTDTQYFGPGTRLTVL.

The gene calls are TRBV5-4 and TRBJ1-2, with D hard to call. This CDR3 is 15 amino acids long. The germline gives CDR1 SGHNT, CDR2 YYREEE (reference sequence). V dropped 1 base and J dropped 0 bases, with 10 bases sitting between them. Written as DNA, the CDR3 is TGTGCCAGCAGCTTGAGCCCGGTAGCTAACTATGGCTACACCTTC. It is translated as CASSLSPVANYGYTF.

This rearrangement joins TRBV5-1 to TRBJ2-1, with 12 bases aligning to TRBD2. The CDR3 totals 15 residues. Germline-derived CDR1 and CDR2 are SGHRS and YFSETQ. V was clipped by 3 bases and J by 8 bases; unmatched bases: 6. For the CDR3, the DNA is TGCGCCAGCAGCTCCTCTAGCGGGGGGGCCGATGAGCAGTTCTTC. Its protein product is CASSSSSGGADEQFF.